Described below is a single T cell receptor beta chain sequence and its context. Libraries were prepared by immunoSEQ multiplex PCR; TCRdb keeps only in-frame clonotypes and omits some of them. Of 95,000 to 150,000 clones listed, roughly nine tenths are singletons. The CDR3 runs 12 residues. Germline V gene data show CDR1 as SQVTM and CDR2 as ANQGSEA. The ends were cut back, 0 bases at V and 4 bases at J, with 4 bases in the middle. The data belong to a study of control samples from healthy donors and cancer patients. The sequenced sample was blood. The V and J genes are TRBV29-1 and TRBJ1-3; no clear D gene. The sequence was obtained from a middle-aged man in good health. The DNA of the CDR3 is TGCAGCGTTGAAGATATCGGAAACACCATATATTTT. This translates into CSVEDIGNTIYF.